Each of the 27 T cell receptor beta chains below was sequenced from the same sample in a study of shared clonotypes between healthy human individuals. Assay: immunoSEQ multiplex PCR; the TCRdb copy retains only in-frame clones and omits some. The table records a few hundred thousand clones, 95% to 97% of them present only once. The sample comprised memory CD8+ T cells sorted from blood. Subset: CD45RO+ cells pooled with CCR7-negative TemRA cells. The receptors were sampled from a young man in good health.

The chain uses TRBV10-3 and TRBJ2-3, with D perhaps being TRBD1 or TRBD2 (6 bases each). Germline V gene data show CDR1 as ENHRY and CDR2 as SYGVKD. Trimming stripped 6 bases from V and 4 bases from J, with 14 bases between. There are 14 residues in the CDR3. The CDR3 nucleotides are TGTGCCATCAGAGGACAGAGGGAGGCAGATACGCAGTATTTT. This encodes CAIRGQREADTQYF.

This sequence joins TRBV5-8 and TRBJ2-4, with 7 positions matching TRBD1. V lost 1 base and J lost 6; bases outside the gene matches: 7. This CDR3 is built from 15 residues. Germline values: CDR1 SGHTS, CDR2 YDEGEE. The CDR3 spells CASSLLTGSRNIQYF. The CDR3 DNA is TGTGCCAGCAGCTTGTTGACAGGGAGTAGAAACATTCAGTACTTC.

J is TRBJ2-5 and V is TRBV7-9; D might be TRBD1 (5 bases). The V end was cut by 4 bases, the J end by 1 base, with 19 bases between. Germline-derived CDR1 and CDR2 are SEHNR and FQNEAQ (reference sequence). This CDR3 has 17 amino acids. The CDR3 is CASSSQQPHRSQETQYF. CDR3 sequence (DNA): TGTGCCAGCAGCTCCCAACAACCGCACAGGTCCCAAGAGACCCAGTACTTC. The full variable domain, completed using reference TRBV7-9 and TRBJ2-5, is DTGVSQNPRHKITKRGQNVTFRCDPISEHNRLYWYRQTLGQGPEFLTYFQNEAQLEKSRLLSDRFSAERPKGSFSTLEIQRTEQGDSAMYLCASSSQQPHRSQETQYFGPGTRLLVL.

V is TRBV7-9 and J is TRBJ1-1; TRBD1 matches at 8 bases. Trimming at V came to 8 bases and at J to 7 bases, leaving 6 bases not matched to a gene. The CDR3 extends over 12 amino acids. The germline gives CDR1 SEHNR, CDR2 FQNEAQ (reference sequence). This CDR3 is CASRRTGLEAFF. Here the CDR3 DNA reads TGTGCCAGCCGTCGGACAGGGCTTGAAGCTTTCTTT.

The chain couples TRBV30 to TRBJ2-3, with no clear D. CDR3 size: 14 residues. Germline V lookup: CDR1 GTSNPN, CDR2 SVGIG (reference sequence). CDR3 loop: CASARAELTDTQYF. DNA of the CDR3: TGTGCTTCCGCCCGGGCGGAACTCACAGATACGCAGTATTTT.

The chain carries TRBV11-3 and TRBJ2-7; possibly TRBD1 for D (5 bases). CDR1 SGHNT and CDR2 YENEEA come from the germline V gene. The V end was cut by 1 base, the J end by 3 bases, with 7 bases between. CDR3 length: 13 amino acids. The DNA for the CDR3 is TGTGCCAGCAGCTTAGGACAGCTCTACGAGCAGTACTTC. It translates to CASSLGQLYEQYF.

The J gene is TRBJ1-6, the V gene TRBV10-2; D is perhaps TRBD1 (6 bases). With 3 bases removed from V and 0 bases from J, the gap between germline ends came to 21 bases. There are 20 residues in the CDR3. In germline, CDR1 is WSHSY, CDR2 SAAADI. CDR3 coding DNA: TGCGCCAGCAGTGATTCCTGGGGGGCGCCCCTGAGCTCCTATAATTCACCCCTCCACTTT. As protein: CASSDSWGAPLSSYNSPLHF.

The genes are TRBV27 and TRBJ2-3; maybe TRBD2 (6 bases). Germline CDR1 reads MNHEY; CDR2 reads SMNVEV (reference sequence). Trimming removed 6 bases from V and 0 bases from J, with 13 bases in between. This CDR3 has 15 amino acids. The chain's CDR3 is CASRPFSGSTDTQYF. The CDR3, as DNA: TGTGCCAGCAGACCCTTTAGCGGAAGCACAGATACGCAGTATTTT.

The CDR3 spells CASSGRDSNQPQHF. The CDR3 DNA sequence: TGTGCCAGCAGCGGCCGGGACAGCAATCAGCCCCAGCATTTT. V and J are TRBV9 and TRBJ1-5; a weak D match, TRBD1 (5 bases). CDR3 size: 14 residues. Per germline, CDR1 SGDLS and CDR2 YYNGEE. The V gene lost 3 bases and the J gene lost 1 base, with 8 bases spanning the gap.

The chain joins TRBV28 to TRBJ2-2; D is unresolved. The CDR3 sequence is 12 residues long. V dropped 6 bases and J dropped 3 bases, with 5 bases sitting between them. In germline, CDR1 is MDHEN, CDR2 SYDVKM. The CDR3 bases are TGTGCCAGCAGACCCTACACCGGGGAGCTGTTTTTT. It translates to CASRPYTGELFF. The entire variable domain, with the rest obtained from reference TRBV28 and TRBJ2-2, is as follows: DVKVTQSSRYLVKRTGEKVFLECVQDMDHENMFWYRQDPGLGLRLIYFSYDVKMKEKGDIPEGYSVSREKKERFSLILESASTNQTSMYLCASRPYTGELFFGEGSRLTVL.

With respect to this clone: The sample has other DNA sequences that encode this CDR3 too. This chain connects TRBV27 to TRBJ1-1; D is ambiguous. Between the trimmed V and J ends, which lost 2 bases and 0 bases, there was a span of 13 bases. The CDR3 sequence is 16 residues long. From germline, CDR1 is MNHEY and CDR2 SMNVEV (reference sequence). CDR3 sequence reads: CASSLDVLAMNTEAFF. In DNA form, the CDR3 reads TGTGCCAGCAGTTTAGACGTCCTGGCGATGAACACTGAAGCTTTCTTT.

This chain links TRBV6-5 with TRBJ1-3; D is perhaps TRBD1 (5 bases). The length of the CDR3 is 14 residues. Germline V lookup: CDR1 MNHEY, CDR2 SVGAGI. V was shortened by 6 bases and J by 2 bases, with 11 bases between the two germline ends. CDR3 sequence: CASRAPRAGNTIYF. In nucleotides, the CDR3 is TGTGCCAGCAGAGCCCCCAGGGCTGGAAACACCATATATTTT.

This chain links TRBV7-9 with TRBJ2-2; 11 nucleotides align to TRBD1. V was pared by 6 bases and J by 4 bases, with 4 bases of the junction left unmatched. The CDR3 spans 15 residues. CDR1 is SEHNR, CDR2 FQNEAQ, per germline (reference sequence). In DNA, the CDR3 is TGTGCCAGCAGTACCGGGACAGGGGGCACCGGGGAGCTGTTTTTT. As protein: CASSTGTGGTGELFF. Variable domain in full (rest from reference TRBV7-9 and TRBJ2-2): DTGVSQNPRHKITKRGQNVTFRCDPISEHNRLYWYRQTLGQGPEFLTYFQNEAQLEKSRLLSDRFSAERPKGSFSTLEIQRTEQGDSAMYLCASSTGTGGTGELFFGEGSRLTVL.

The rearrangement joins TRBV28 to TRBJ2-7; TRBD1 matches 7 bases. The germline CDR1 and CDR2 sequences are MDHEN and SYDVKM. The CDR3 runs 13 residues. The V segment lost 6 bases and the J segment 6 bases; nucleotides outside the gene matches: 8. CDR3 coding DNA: TGTGCCAGCAGACCCGGGACAGACTTCGAGCAGTACTTC. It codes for CASRPGTDFEQYF. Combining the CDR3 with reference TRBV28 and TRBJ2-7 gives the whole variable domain DVKVTQSSRYLVKRTGEKVFLECVQDMDHENMFWYRQDPGLGLRLIYFSYDVKMKEKGDIPEGYSVSREKKERFSLILESASTNQTSMYLCASRPGTDFEQYFGPGTRLTVT.

In DNA form, the CDR3 reads TGCGCCAGCAGCCAAGATTCCCAGGGACCCTGGCGTTCCTACAATGAGCAGTTCTTC. It yields the protein CASSQDSQGPWRSYNEQFF. This rearrangement joins TRBV4-1 to TRBJ2-1; D is tentatively TRBD1 or TRBD2 (5 bases each). Per the germline V gene, CDR1 is MGHRA and CDR2 is YSYEKL. This CDR3 comprises 19 residues. V was trimmed by 0 bases and J by 1 base, leaving 19 bases between them.

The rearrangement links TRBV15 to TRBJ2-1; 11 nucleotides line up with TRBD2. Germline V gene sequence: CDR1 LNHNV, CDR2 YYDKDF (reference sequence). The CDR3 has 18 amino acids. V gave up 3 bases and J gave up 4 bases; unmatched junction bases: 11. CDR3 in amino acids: CATSSARPTSGKYNEQFF. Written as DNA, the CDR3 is TGTGCCACCAGCAGTGCCCGACCGACTAGCGGGAAGTACAATGAGCAGTTCTTC.

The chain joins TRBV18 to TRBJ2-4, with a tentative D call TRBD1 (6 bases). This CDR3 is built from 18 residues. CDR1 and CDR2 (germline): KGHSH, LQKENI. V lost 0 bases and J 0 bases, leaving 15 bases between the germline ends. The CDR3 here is CASSPPFGGQLAKNIQYF. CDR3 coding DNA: TGTGCCAGCTCACCACCGTTTGGGGGACAACTAGCCAAAAACATTCAGTACTTC.

The CDR3 DNA is TGTGCCAGCAGCTCAGGGTCCTATGGCTACACCTTC. Its protein is CASSSGSYGYTF. The chain links TRBV7-9 to TRBJ1-2, with D maybe TRBD1 (5 bases). Germline-derived CDR1 and CDR2 are SEHNR and FQNEAQ (reference sequence). Trimming shortened V by 4 bases and J by 4 bases, and 7 bases separated the two germline ends. CDR3 length: 12 residues.

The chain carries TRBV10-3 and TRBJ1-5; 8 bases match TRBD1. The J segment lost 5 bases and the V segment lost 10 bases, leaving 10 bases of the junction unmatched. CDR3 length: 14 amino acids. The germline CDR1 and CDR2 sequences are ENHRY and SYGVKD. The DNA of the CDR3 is TGTGCCAGCTGGTACAGGGGGGACTATCAGCCCCAGCATTTT. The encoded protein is CASWYRGDYQPQHF.

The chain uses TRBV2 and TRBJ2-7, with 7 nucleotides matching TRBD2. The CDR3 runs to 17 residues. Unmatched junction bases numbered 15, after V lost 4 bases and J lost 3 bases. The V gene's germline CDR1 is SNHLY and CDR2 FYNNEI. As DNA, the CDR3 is TGTGCCAGCAGTGGTGGGGGTGAGCGGGATGCCGTCTACGAGCAGTACTTC. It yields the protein CASSGGGERDAVYEQYF.

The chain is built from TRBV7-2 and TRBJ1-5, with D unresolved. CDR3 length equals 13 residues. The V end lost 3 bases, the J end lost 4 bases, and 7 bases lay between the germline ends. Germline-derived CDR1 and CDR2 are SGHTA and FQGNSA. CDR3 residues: CASSLEPNQPQHF. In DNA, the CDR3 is TGTGCCAGCAGCTTGGAGCCAAATCAGCCCCAGCATTTT.

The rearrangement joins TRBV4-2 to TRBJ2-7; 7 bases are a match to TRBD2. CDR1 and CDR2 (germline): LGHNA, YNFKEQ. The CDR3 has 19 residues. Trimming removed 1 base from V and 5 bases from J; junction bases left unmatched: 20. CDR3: CASSQVGAAGVIRKDEQYF. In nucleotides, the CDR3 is TGTGCCAGCAGCCAAGTTGGTGCCGCGGGAGTAATCAGGAAGGACGAGCAGTACTTC.

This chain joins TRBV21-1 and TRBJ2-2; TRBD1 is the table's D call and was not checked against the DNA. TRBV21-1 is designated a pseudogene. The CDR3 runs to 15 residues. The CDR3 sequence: CASSKDRGRDGELFF. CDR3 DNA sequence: TGTGCCAGCAGCAAGGACAGGGGGCGCGACGGGGAGCTGTTTTTT.

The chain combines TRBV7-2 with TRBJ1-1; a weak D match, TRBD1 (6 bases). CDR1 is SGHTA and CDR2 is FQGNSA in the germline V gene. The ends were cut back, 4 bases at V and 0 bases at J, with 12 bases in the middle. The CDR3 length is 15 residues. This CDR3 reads CASSSQGTVNTEAFF. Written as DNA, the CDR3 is TGTGCCAGCAGCTCACAGGGAACGGTGAACACTGAAGCTTTCTTT.

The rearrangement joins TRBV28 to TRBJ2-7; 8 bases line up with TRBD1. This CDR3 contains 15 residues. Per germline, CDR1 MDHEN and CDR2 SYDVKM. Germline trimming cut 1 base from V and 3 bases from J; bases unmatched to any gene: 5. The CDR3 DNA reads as TGTGCCAGCAGTTTATTTCGACAGGGGCTCTACGAGCAGTACTTC. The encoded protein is CASSLFRQGLYEQYF. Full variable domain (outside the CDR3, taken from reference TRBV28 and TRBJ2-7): DVKVTQSSRYLVKRTGEKVFLECVQDMDHENMFWYRQDPGLGLRLIYFSYDVKMKEKGDIPEGYSVSREKKERFSLILESASTNQTSMYLCASSLFRQGLYEQYFGPGTRLTVT.

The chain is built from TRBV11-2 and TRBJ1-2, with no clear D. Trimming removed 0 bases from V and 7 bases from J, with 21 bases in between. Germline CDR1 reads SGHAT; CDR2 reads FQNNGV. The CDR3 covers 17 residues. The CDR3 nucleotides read TGTGCCAGCAGCTTAGATCCCCTCGGGAGGGCCCGGGGTGGCTACACCTTC. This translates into CASSLDPLGRARGGYTF.

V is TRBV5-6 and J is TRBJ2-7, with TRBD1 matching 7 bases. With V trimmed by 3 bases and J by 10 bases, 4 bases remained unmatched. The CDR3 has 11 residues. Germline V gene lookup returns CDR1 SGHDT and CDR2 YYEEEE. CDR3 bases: TGTGCCAGCAGCTCGACAGGGAGTCAGTACTTC. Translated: CASSSTGSQYF.